The 32 T cell receptor beta chains below come from one sample, sequenced in a study of T-cell reconstitution after alpha-beta-depleted transplantation in children. Unique molecular identifiers were incorporated into the prepared TCRbeta library. A single record per CDR3 protein comes from TCRdb applying MiXCR to the PCR reads. Here the sample spans some 300,000 distinct CDR3 sequences, around 9.1% being singletons. Sequenced material: PBMCs, taken before TCRalphabeta/CD19-depleted stem cell transplant. These receptor sequences come from a boy younger than two with acute myeloid leukemia, due to receive a stem cell transplant.

This clonotype was seen at least ten times. The chain employs TRBV7-6 and TRBJ2-2; a weak D match, TRBD2 (5 bases). Germline-derived CDR1 and CDR2 are SGHVS and FNYEAQ. Trimming took off 3 bases at V and 0 bases at J, with 8 bases between the two ends. This CDR3 region has 15 residues. CDR3 amino acids: CASSLGGPNTGELFF. The CDR3 DNA sequence: TGTGCCAGCAGCTTGGGCGGGCCGAACACCGGGGAGCTGTTTTTT.

In this sample, this clonotype turned up many times. The chain is built from TRBV12-3 or TRBV12-4 and TRBJ2-7, with 7 bases identical to TRBD2. V lost 7 bases, J lost 0 bases, and 6 bases stayed unmatched. The CDR3 spans 14 residues. The CDR3 sequence is CASTISGFSYEQYF. Written as DNA, the CDR3 is TGTGCCAGCACCATTAGCGGGTTCTCCTACGAGCAGTACTTC.

This clonotype was counted ten times or more. The chain joins TRBV7-8 to TRBJ2-3, with D perhaps matching TRBD2 (6 bases). Trimming shortened V by 5 bases and J by 7 bases, and 16 bases separated the two germline ends. There are 14 residues in the CDR3. Germline V gene sequence: CDR1 SGHVS, CDR2 FQNEAQ. The CDR3, as DNA: TGTGCCAGCAGCCTCAAAGCGGGCTTTCATACGCAGTATTTT. It is translated as CASSLKAGFHTQYF.

The chain is built from TRBV19 and TRBJ2-5, with D perhaps TRBD2 (5 bases). The CDR3 loop spans 15 amino acids. V was shortened by 1 base and J by 5 bases, with 14 bases between the two germline ends. CDR1 is LNHDA and CDR2 is SQIVND in the germline V gene (reference sequence). For the CDR3, the DNA is TGTGCCAGTAGTATAGGGACTTACCCTCCGGAGACCCAGTACTTC. It is translated as CASSIGTYPPETQYF.

This clonotype was seen ten or more times. The chain is built from TRBV5-1 and TRBJ2-1, with a possible D match to TRBD2 (6 bases). Germline lookup yields CDR1 SGHRS and CDR2 YFSETQ. The CDR3 loop spans 15 amino acids. Trimming stripped 0 bases from V and 7 bases from J, with 14 bases between. The CDR3 is CASSLESLALNEQFF. The CDR3 coding sequence is TGCGCCAGCAGCTTGGAGAGCCTAGCGTTAAATGAGCAGTTCTTC.

In its sample, this clonotype was seen a few times. V is TRBV2 and J is TRBJ1-2; D remains unclear. The V and J ends lost 3 bases and 2 bases respectively, with 10 bases between them. Germline V gene lookup returns CDR1 SNHLY and CDR2 FYNNEI. CDR3 length: 14 amino acids. The CDR3, as DNA: TGTGCCAGCAGTGAGGACCGGACCAACTATGGCTACACCTTC. This sequence encodes CASSEDRTNYGYTF.

Many counts were recorded for this clonotype. The chain couples TRBV11-2 to TRBJ1-6; possible D gene TRBD1, 5 bases. This CDR3 spans 16 amino acids. The germline CDR1 and CDR2 sequences are SGHAT and FQNNGV. Trimming left V 5 bases short and J 3 bases short, with 14 bases between. The CDR3 reads CASSPSAGGYNSPLHF. The CDR3 nucleotides read TGTGCCAGCAGCCCATCCGCTGGGGGCTATAATTCACCCCTCCACTTT.

The sample holds a few counts of this clonotype. This chain connects TRBV20-1 to TRBJ2-5; 7 nucleotides align to TRBD1. CDR3 length: 15 residues. V was pared by 3 bases and J by 4 bases, with 11 bases of the junction left unmatched. Germline V gives CDR1 DFQATT, CDR2 SNEGSKA (reference sequence). The CDR3 loop is CSARSSGTALETQYF. Written as DNA, the CDR3 is TGCAGTGCTAGGAGCTCCGGGACAGCCTTAGAGACCCAGTACTTC.

The chain links TRBV24-1 to TRBJ2-3; TRBD1 matches 9 bases. The CDR3 runs to 16 residues. With 3 bases clipped from V and 5 bases from J, the junction kept 8 bases outside the gene matches. Germline V CDR1 and CDR2: KGHDR, SFDVKD. The CDR3 sequence is CATSDRRQGVKDTQYF. CDR3 bases: TGTGCCACCAGTGATAGGAGACAGGGGGTTAAAGATACGCAGTATTTT.

This clonotype was detected only a few times. The chain links TRBV7-9 to TRBJ1-1; D may be TRBD1 (5 bases). This CDR3 contains 13 residues. V lost 7 bases to trimming and J lost 5 bases, with 14 bases between them. CDR1 and CDR2 from the germline V gene are SEHNR and FQNEAQ (reference sequence). CDR3 in DNA: TGTGCCAGCATCAAAAGTGGGGGGACTGAAGCTTTCTTT. Residues: CASIKSGGTEAFF. The whole variable domain, remainder taken from reference TRBV7-9 and TRBJ1-1, is DTGVSQNPRHKITKRGQNVTFRCDPISEHNRLYWYRQTLGQGPEFLTYFQNEAQLEKSRLLSDRFSAERPKGSFSTLEIQRTEQGDSAMYLCASIKSGGTEAFFGQGTRLTVV.

This clonotype showed up just a few times. This chain connects TRBV19 to TRBJ1-1; TRBD1 is a possible D gene (5 bases). The CDR3 totals 16 residues. Trimming removed 2 bases from V and 1 base from J, with 14 bases in between. CDR1 LNHDA and CDR2 SQIVND come from the germline V gene (reference sequence). CDR3 coding DNA: TGTGCCAGTAGTATACCGCCTCAGGGAACGAACACTGAAGCTTTCTTT. It is translated as CASSIPPQGTNTEAFF.

V gene TRBV28 combines with J gene TRBJ2-7; no firm D call. The CDR3 covers 11 residues. The V gene's germline CDR1 is MDHEN and CDR2 SYDVKM. V lost 10 bases, J lost 4 bases, and 11 bases lay in between. The CDR3 DNA reads TGTGCCACCTCTGGGTGGTACGAGCAGTACTTC. Its protein product is CATSGWYEQYF.

This clonotype occurred many times. V is TRBV6-5 and J is TRBJ2-7, with D perhaps being TRBD1 or TRBD2 (5 bases each). Germline V gives CDR1 MNHEY, CDR2 SVGAGI. Trimming stripped 2 bases from V and 7 bases from J, with 6 bases between. This CDR3 is built from 11 residues. The CDR3 nucleotides are TGTGCCAGCAGTTACGGGGGTGAGCAGTACTTC. Translated: CASSYGGEQYF.

This clonotype was detected ten times or more. The chain uses TRBV12-3 or TRBV12-4 and TRBJ2-7; the D gene could be TRBD1 or TRBD2 (5 bases each). Trimming stripped 8 bases from V and 6 bases from J, with 17 bases between. The length of the CDR3 is 13 residues. The CDR3 sequence: CASQLDWGFEQYF. In DNA form, the CDR3 reads TGTGCCAGCCAATTGGACTGGGGGTTCGAGCAGTACTTC.

This clonotype was observed at least ten times. The chain has TRBV12-3 or TRBV12-4 and TRBJ2-6, with TRBD2 matching 8 bases. The V and J ends lost 7 bases and 5 bases, in that order; junction bases with no gene match: 13. CDR3 length equals 17 residues. The CDR3 here is CASTLRGAFGRANVLTF. CDR3 bases: TGTGCCAGCACCCTGCGGGGGGCGTTCGGGCGGGCCAACGTCCTGACTTTC.

This clonotype was detected many times. The chain carries TRBV4-2 and TRBJ2-3, with 9 bases lining up with TRBD2. This CDR3 is 17 amino acids long. The germline CDR1 and CDR2 sequences are LGHNA and YNFKEQ. Germline trimming cut 0 bases from V and 2 bases from J; bases unmatched to any gene: 6. The CDR3 DNA follows: TGTGCCAGCAGCCAAGACCTTAGCGGGGGCCACACAGATACGCAGTATTTT. This sequence encodes CASSQDLSGGHTDTQYF.

There are many counts of this clonotype. The chain uses TRBV6-5 and TRBJ2-1; 11 bases line up with TRBD2. J was trimmed by 1 base and V by 2 bases; bases with no gene match: 1. CDR3 length: 16 amino acids. The germline V gene encodes CDR1 MNHEY and CDR2 SVGAGI. CDR3 sequence reads: CASSYPSGRSYNEQFF. DNA for the CDR3: TGTGCCAGCAGTTACCCTAGCGGGAGGTCCTACAATGAGCAGTTCTTC.

The J gene is TRBJ2-6, the V gene TRBV24-1; D unresolved. The CDR3 has 16 amino acids. The V and J ends lost 2 bases and 2 bases respectively, with 9 bases between them. The germline V gene encodes CDR1 KGHDR and CDR2 SFDVKD. This CDR3 reads CATSDSVVPGANVLTF. DNA of the CDR3: TGTGCCACCAGTGATTCTGTGGTTCCTGGGGCCAACGTCCTGACTTTC.

This clonotype was seen at least ten times. V gene TRBV7-9 combines with J gene TRBJ2-1, with a possible D match to TRBD2 (6 bases). The CDR3 extends over 14 amino acids. V lost 5 bases and J lost 2, with 10 bases in between. Germline CDR1 SEHNR, CDR2 FQNEAQ (reference sequence). The CDR3 region has the DNA TGTGCCAGCAGCCAGCGGGCCCCCTACAATGAGCAGTTCTTC. Amino acids: CASSQRAPYNEQFF. The full variable domain, its missing parts supplied by reference TRBV7-9 and TRBJ2-1, is DTGVSQNPRHKITKRGQNVTFRCDPISEHNRLYWYRQTLGQGPEFLTYFQNEAQLEKSRLLSDRFSAERPKGSFSTLEIQRTEQGDSAMYLCASSQRAPYNEQFFGPGTRLTVL.

This clonotype appeared a few times. Here the CDR3 DNA reads TGTGCCAGCAGTTTACTGGGGGAGGATGGAGAGACCCAGTACTTC. This encodes CASSLLGEDGETQYF. The V gene is TRBV12-3 or TRBV12-4, the J gene TRBJ2-5; TRBD2 is a possible D gene (6 bases). This CDR3 has 15 amino acids. V was cut by 2 bases and J by 4 bases, with 14 bases left in between.

With respect to this clonotype: A read error may be the cause here, since a much bigger clone is one base away. The V gene is TRBV4-3, the J gene TRBJ2-7; 12 nucleotides line up with TRBD2. The CDR3 is 16 residues long. Per germline, CDR1 LGHNA and CDR2 YSLEER. V gave up 0 bases and J gave up 5 bases; unmatched junction bases: 5. As DNA, the CDR3 is TGCGCCAGCAGCCAAGAACTAGCGGGAGGCCTTAACGAGCAGTACTTC. Translated, it gives CASSQELAGGLNEQYF.

Ten or more counts support this clonotype. This rearrangement joins TRBV10-3 to TRBJ1-5; D is undetermined. The V end was cut by 0 bases, the J end by 1 base, with 10 bases between. Per germline, CDR1 ENHRY and CDR2 SYGVKD. This CDR3 has 16 residues. The CDR3 coding sequence is TGTGCCATCAGTGAGTCCCAGGAAAGGAGCAATCAGCCCCAGCATTTT. It translates to CAISESQERSNQPQHF.

This clonotype was seen at least ten times. The junction differs from germline at one of its ends, possibly a read error. CDR3 in DNA: TGTGCCAGCGGCCAGGGGGGGACCTACGAGCAGTACTTC. Its protein product is CASGQGGTYEQYF. The rearrangement links TRBV4-2 to TRBJ2-7, with D perhaps assigned TRBD1 or TRBD2 (7 bases each). The germline gives CDR1 LGHNA, CDR2 YNFKEQ. The CDR3 runs to 13 residues.

At least ten counts were recorded for this clonotype. The rearrangement links TRBV7-9 to TRBJ1-1; 8 positions agree with TRBD1. The CDR3 has 14 residues. Germline V gene sequence: CDR1 SEHNR, CDR2 FQNEAQ (reference sequence). V shed 4 bases, J shed 1 base, and the junction held 2 bases outside the gene matches. CDR3 protein: CASSSGTGNTEAFF. CDR3 in DNA: TGTGCCAGCAGCTCTGGGACAGGGAACACTGAAGCTTTCTTT. The full variable domain, completed using reference TRBV7-9 and TRBJ1-1, is DTGVSQNPRHKITKRGQNVTFRCDPISEHNRLYWYRQTLGQGPEFLTYFQNEAQLEKSRLLSDRFSAERPKGSFSTLEIQRTEQGDSAMYLCASSSGTGNTEAFFGQGTRLTVV.

This chain uses TRBV4-2 with TRBJ2-5, with a possible D match to TRBD2 (5 bases). The CDR3 has 13 residues. Germline CDR1 reads LGHNA; CDR2 reads YNFKEQ. Trimming removed 10 bases from V and 1 base from J, with 13 bases in between. CDR3 sequence (DNA): TGTGCCACCAGTATGGAGGCCCAAGAGACCCAGTACTTC. Protein product: CATSMEAQETQYF.

This clonotype was picked up a small number of times. This chain links TRBV5-1 with TRBJ2-5, with a possible D match to TRBD2 (6 bases). V lost 2 bases, J lost 1 base, and 15 bases lay in between. From germline, CDR1 is SGHRS and CDR2 YFSETQ. The length of the CDR3 is 16 residues. In DNA, the CDR3 is TGCGCCAGCAGCTTTGGACTACGGAGTGTCCAAGAGACCCAGTACTTC. Translated, it gives CASSFGLRSVQETQYF.

This chain links TRBV5-1 with TRBJ1-6, with TRBD1 as a possible D gene (5 bases). V gave up 1 base and J gave up 8 bases, with 10 bases separating them. The germline gives CDR1 SGHRS, CDR2 YFSETQ. The CDR3 is 14 residues long. Here the CDR3 reads CASSLQGTDSPLHF. The CDR3 DNA sequence: TGCGCCAGCAGCTTGCAGGGAACGGATTCACCCCTCCACTTT. Based on the CDR3 plus reference TRBV5-1 and TRBJ1-6, the full variable domain is KAGVTQTPRYLIKTRGQQVTLSCSPISGHRSVSWYQQTPGQGLQFLFEYFSETQRNKGNFPGRFSGRQFSNSRSEMNVSTLELGDSALYLCASSLQGTDSPLHFGNGTRLTVT.

This clonotype was seen ten or more times. The chain has TRBV12-3 or TRBV12-4 and TRBJ1-4, with D uncertain. The V end was cut by 4 bases, the J end by 6 bases, with 6 bases between. The CDR3 is 12 residues long. CDR3 sequence (DNA): TGTGCCAGCAGTTCCTACCATGAAAAACTGTTTTTT. Translated: CASSSYHEKLFF.

The rearrangement uses TRBV24-1 and TRBJ2-3, with 7 bases fitting TRBD2. Germline loops: CDR1 KGHDR, CDR2 SFDVKD. The CDR3 spans 15 residues. Losses at the gene ends were 4 bases for V and 0 bases for J; bases not matched to a gene: 3. CDR3 in amino acids: CATSELAASTDTQYF. The CDR3, as DNA: TGTGCCACCAGTGAGCTAGCGGCTAGCACAGATACGCAGTATTTT.

This clonotype was counted at least ten times. V gene TRBV12-3 or TRBV12-4 combines with J gene TRBJ2-7; no clear D gene. This CDR3 has 12 residues. Trimming cost V 3 bases and J 4 bases, with 7 bases left between them. As DNA, the CDR3 is TGTGCCAGCAGTTTCATGGAATACGAGCAGTACTTC. This encodes CASSFMEYEQYF.

The rearrangement uses TRBV6-6 and TRBJ2-3; 15 nucleotides agree with TRBD2. The CDR3 length is 18 residues. V lost 0 bases, J lost 2 bases, and 3 bases stayed unmatched. Looked up from germline, CDR1 is MNHNY and CDR2 is SVGAGI (reference sequence). The CDR3: CASSYSGLAGGNTDTQYF. CDR3 DNA sequence: TGTGCCAGCAGTTACTCGGGACTAGCGGGGGGAAACACAGATACGCAGTATTTT.

V usage is TRBV27 and J usage is TRBJ1-2; TRBD1 agrees at 8 bases. Germline V CDR1 and CDR2: MNHEY, SMNVEV (reference sequence). This CDR3 region has 15 residues. Trimming removed 5 bases from V and 3 bases from J; junction bases left unmatched: 8. This chain's CDR3 is CASSRGQGGDYGYTF. CDR3 nucleotides: TGTGCCAGCAGTAGAGGACAGGGCGGCGACTATGGCTACACCTTC.